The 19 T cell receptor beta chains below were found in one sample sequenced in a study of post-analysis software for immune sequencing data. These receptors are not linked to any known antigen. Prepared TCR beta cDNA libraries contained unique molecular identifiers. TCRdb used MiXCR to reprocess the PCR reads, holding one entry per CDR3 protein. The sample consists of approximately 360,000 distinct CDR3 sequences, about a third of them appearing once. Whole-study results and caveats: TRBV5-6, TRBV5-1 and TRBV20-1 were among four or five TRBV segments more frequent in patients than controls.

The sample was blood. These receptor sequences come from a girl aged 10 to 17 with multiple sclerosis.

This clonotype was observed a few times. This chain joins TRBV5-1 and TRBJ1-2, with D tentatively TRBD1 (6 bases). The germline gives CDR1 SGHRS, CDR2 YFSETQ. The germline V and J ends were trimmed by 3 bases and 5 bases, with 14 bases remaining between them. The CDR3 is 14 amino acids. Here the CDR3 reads CASSSWAGEYGYTF. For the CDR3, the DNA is TGCGCCAGCAGCTCTTGGGCAGGGGAATATGGCTACACCTTC.

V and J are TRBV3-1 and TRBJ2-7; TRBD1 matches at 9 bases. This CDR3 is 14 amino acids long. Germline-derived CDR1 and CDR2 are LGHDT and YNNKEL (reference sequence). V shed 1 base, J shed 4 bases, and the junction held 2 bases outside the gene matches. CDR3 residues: CASSQGGTGYEQYF. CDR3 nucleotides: TGTGCCAGCAGCCAAGGCGGGACAGGGTACGAGCAGTACTTC.

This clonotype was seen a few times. The CDR3 DNA follows: TGTGCCAGCAGCCCCACGGGGAATTCACCCCTCCACTTT. Protein: CASSPTGNSPLHF. V gene TRBV7-3 combines with J gene TRBJ1-6; D call uncertain. Between the trimmed V and J ends, which lost 5 bases and 7 bases, there was a span of 9 bases. The germline V gene encodes CDR1 SGHTA and CDR2 FQGTGA. This CDR3 has 13 amino acids.

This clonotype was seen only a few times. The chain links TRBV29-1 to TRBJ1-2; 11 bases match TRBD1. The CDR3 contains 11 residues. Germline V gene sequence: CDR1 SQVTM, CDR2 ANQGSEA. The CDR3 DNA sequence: TGCAGAGGACAGGGGGCGGAGGGCTACACCTTC. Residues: CRGQGAEGYTF.

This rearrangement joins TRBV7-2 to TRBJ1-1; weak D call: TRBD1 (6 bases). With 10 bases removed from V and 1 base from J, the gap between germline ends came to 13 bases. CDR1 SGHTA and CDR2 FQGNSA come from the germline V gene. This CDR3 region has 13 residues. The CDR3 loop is CATLPGQNTEAFF. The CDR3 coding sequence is TGTGCCACTCTCCCGGGACAGAACACTGAAGCTTTCTTT.

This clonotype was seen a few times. Here the CDR3 reads CASSSDRSLLNEQFF. The CDR3 DNA reads TGTGCCAGCAGTTCCGACAGGTCCTTGTTGAATGAGCAGTTCTTC. V is TRBV27 and J is TRBJ2-1; a weak D match, TRBD1 (6 bases). V gave up 4 bases and J gave up 7 bases, with 17 bases separating them. The germline V gene encodes CDR1 MNHEY and CDR2 SMNVEV (reference sequence). The CDR3 is 15 residues long.

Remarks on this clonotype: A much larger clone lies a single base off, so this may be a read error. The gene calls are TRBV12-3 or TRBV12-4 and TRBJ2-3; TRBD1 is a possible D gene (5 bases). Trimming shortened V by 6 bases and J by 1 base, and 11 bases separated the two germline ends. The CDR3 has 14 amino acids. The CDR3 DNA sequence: TGTGCCAGCAGCCAGACAGTGGGCACAGATACGCAGTATTTT. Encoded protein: CASSQTVGTDTQYF.

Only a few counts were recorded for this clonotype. The CDR3: CATSDPGRYPANYGYTF. CDR3 DNA: TGTGCCACCAGTGATCCCGGCAGATACCCAGCTAACTATGGCTACACCTTC. The chain has TRBV24-1 and TRBJ1-2; D gene unclear. V was pared by 3 bases and J by 0 bases, with 16 bases between. The CDR3 loop spans 17 amino acids. CDR1 is KGHDR and CDR2 is SFDVKD in the germline V gene.

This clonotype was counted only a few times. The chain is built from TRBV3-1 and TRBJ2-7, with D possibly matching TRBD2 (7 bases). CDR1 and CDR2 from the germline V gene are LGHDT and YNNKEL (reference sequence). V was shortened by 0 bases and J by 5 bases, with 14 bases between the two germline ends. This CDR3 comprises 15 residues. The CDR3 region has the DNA TGTGCCAGCAGCCAAGACTGGGGGGGCGGCGACGAGCAGTACTTC. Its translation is CASSQDWGGGDEQYF.

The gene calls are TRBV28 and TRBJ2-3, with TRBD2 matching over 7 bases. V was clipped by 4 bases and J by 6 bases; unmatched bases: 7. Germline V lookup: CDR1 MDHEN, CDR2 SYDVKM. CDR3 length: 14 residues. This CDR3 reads CASSSSGFGDTQYF. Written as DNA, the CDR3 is TGTGCCAGCAGTTCTAGCGGTTTTGGGGATACGCAGTATTTT.

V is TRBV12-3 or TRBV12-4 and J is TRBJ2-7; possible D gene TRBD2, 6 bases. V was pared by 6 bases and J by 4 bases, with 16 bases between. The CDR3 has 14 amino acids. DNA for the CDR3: TGTGCCAGCAGGAAGCCCGGGGCGGGATACGAGCAGTACTTC. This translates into CASRKPGAGYEQYF.

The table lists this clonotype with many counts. The CDR3 DNA reads TGTGCCAGCAGCTTACAGGGCCCCAATCAGCCCCAGCATTTT. Amino acid sequence: CASSLQGPNQPQHF. The V gene is TRBV5-6, the J gene TRBJ1-5; TRBD1 is a possible D gene (6 bases). The CDR3 is 14 residues long. CDR1 is SGHDT and CDR2 is YYEEEE in the germline V gene. Between the trimmed V and J ends, which lost 2 bases and 3 bases, there was a span of 9 bases.

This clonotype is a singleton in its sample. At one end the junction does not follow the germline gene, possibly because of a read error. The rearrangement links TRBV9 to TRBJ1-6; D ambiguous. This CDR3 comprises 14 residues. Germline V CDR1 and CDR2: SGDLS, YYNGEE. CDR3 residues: CASSVVPDLSPPHF. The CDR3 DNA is TGTGCCAGCAGCGTAGTCCCCGACCTTTCACCCCCCCACTTT.

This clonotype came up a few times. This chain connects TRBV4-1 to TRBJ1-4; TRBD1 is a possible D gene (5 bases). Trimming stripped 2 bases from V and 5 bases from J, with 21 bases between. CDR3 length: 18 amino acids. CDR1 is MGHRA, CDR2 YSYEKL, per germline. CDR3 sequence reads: CASSQLGTLVPRNEKLFF. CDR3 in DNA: TGCGCCAGCAGCCAACTCGGGACCCTCGTACCCAGGAATGAAAAACTGTTTTTT.

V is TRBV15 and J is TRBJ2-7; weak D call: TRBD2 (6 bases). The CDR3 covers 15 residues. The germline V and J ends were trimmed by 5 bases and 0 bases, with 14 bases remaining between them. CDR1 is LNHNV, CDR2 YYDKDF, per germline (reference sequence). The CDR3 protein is CATSWGRRSSYEQYF. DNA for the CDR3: TGTGCCACCAGCTGGGGGAGGAGGAGCTCCTACGAGCAGTACTTC.

The CDR3 nucleotides read TGTGCCACCAGCGGACAGAGCGGACAGGGGAGAAACATTCAGTACTTC. It codes for CATSGQSGQGRNIQYF. V gene TRBV15 combines with J gene TRBJ2-4; 9 nucleotides agree with TRBD1. Germline V gene data show CDR1 as LNHNV and CDR2 as YYDKDF (reference sequence). The V and J ends lost 5 bases and 6 bases, in that order; junction bases with no gene match: 11. The CDR3 loop spans 16 amino acids.

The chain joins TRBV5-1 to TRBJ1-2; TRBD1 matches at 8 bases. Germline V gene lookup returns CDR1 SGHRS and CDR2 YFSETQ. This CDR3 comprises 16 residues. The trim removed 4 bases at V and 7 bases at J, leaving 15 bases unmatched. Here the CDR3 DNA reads TGCGCCAGCAGCCCTGGACAGGGTTGGGGTGACGGTGGCTACACCTTC. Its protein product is CASSPGQGWGDGGYTF.

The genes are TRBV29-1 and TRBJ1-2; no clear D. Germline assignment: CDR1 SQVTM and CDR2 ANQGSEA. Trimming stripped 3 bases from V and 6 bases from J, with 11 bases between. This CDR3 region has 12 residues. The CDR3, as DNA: TGCAGCGTTGAGGGTACCCTAGATGGCTACACCTTC. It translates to CSVEGTLDGYTF. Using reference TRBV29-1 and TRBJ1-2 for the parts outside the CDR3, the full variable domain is SAVISQKPSRDICQRGTSLTIQCQVDSQVTMMFWYRQQPGQSLTLIATANQGSEATYESGFVIDKFPISRPNLTFSTLTVSNMSPEDSSIYLCSVEGTLDGYTFGSGTRLTVV.

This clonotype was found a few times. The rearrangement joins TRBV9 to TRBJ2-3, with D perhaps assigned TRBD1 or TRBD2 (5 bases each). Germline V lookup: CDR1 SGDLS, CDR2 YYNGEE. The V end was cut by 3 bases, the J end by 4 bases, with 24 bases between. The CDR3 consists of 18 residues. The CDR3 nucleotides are TGTGCCAGCAGCGCGTGGGTGGGGGAGCTGCGTAGCGCAGATACGCAGTATTTT. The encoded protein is CASSAWVGELRSADTQYF.